Presented here are 26 T cell receptor beta chains from one specimen sequenced in a study of T cell responses to AZD1222 COVID-19 vaccine. Measured with immunoSEQ multiplex PCR; TCRdb has only the in-frame clones, and not every one. The top ten clones hold about 1.5% of a sample with around 130,000 clones, roughly 88% of them seen once. Sequences were derived from peripheral blood, sampled on day 0 of AZD1222 vaccination. These receptors were obtained from an adult in good health.

This clone came up a few times. The chain uses TRBV6-1 and TRBJ2-3; 10 positions agree with TRBD2. The CDR3 is 20 residues long. Per the germline V gene, CDR1 is MNHNS and CDR2 is SASEGT. V lost 1 base, J lost 1 base, and 14 bases stayed unmatched. CDR3 DNA: TGTGCCAGCAGTGAAGATCGGTGGTCTAGCGGGGGACGAGGCACAGATACGCAGTATTTT. Translation: CASSEDRWSSGGRGTDTQYF.

This rearrangement joins TRBV19 to TRBJ1-6; weak D call: TRBD1 (6 bases). The CDR3 is made up of 16 amino acids. Germline CDR1 reads LNHDA; CDR2 reads SQIVND (reference sequence). Deletions cut 4 bases from V and 7 bases from J, with 17 bases between. The CDR3 DNA follows: TGTGCCAGTAGTAGACCCCGGGGCAGGGGCAATTCACCCCTCCACTTT. As protein: CASSRPRGRGNSPLHF.

V gene TRBV11-2 combines with J gene TRBJ2-5; D gene ambiguous. V shed 2 bases and J shed 2 bases, with 12 bases lying between them. Germline CDR1 SGHAT, CDR2 FQNNGV. The CDR3 contains 15 residues. The CDR3 nucleotides read TGTGCCAGCAGCTTATCCCCCGGCCGACAAGAGACCCAGTACTTC. Protein sequence: CASSLSPGRQETQYF.

This chain connects TRBV19 to TRBJ2-1; a weak D match, TRBD1 (6 bases). Germline CDR1 LNHDA, CDR2 SQIVND (reference sequence). The V end was cut by 5 bases, the J end by 2 bases, with 19 bases between. The CDR3 runs 17 residues. CDR3 amino acids: CASSFLPDRPPYNEQFF. In nucleotides, the CDR3 is TGTGCCAGTAGTTTCCTGCCAGACAGGCCACCCTACAATGAGCAGTTCTTC.

This sequence joins TRBV27 and TRBJ1-1; D remains unclear. The CDR3 is made up of 13 amino acids. Germline loops: CDR1 MNHEY, CDR2 SMNVEV (reference sequence). V dropped 2 bases and J dropped 0 bases, with 4 bases sitting between them. The CDR3 bases are TGTGCCAGCAGTTTACACCTGAACACTGAAGCTTTCTTT. Protein sequence: CASSLHLNTEAFF.

The CDR3 spells CASSIDRVNTGELFF. The CDR3 DNA reads as TGTGCCAGCAGCATTGACAGGGTGAACACCGGGGAGCTGTTTTTT. The chain carries TRBV13 and TRBJ2-2; 7 bases map to TRBD1. The CDR3 is 15 residues long. J was trimmed by 1 base and V by 5 bases; bases with no gene match: 4. Germline CDR1 and CDR2: PRHDT and FYEKMQ (reference sequence).

V and J are TRBV6-1 and TRBJ2-5; weak D call: TRBD2 (5 bases). Germline V gene sequence: CDR1 MNHNS, CDR2 SASEGT. The CDR3 is made up of 14 amino acids. V shed 3 bases and J shed 5 bases, with 13 bases lying between them. CDR3: CASSERRRGETQYF. CDR3 sequence (DNA): TGTGCCAGCAGTGAGCGGAGACGCGGGGAGACCCAGTACTTC.

The chain links TRBV2 to TRBJ1-1, with D perhaps TRBD1 (5 bases). Per germline, CDR1 SNHLY and CDR2 FYNNEI. This CDR3 is 14 amino acids long. Trimming removed 4 bases at V and 1 base at J, with 10 bases between. The CDR3 here is CASSGGISNTEAFF. DNA for the CDR3: TGTGCCAGCAGTGGGGGGATCTCGAACACTGAAGCTTTCTTT.

This chain joins TRBV18 and TRBJ2-7; 7 bases line up with TRBD2. V trimming: 8 bases; J trimming: 2 bases; junction bases outside the gene matches: 9. CDR3 length: 14 residues. Germline V gene sequence: CDR1 KGHSH, CDR2 LQKENI. CDR3 region: CASGRASQTYEQYF. CDR3 DNA sequence: TGTGCCAGCGGGAGGGCTAGTCAAACCTACGAGCAGTACTTC.

The chain is built from TRBV19 and TRBJ2-3; the D is unclear. The germline CDR1 and CDR2 sequences are LNHDA and SQIVND (reference sequence). This CDR3 has 14 residues. V was trimmed by 3 bases and J by 6 bases, leaving 13 bases between them. DNA for the CDR3: TGTGCCAGTAGTATCATGGTCTCTTCCGATACGCAGTATTTT. Translation: CASSIMVSSDTQYF.

The chain joins TRBV7-3 to TRBJ2-4; no clear D. The V end lost 5 bases, the J end lost 6 bases, and 11 bases lay between the germline ends. CDR3 length: 13 residues. The germline V gene encodes CDR1 SGHTA and CDR2 FQGTGA. CDR3 protein: CASSLKGGNIQYF. DNA of the CDR3: TGTGCCAGCAGCCTCAAAGGCGGAAACATTCAGTACTTC.

This clone is labeled as medium-sized. CDR3 sequence: CASSRSGDLYEQYF. CDR3 DNA sequence: TGTGCCAGCAGTCGTAGCGGGGACCTTTACGAGCAGTACTTC. V usage is TRBV3-1 (or the pseudogene TRBV3-2) and J usage is TRBJ2-7, with 8 bases matching TRBD2. Germline V gene sequence: CDR1 LGHDT, CDR2 YNNKEL (reference sequence). J gave up 4 bases and V 6 bases, and 8 bases lay outside the gene matches. This CDR3 has 14 residues.

A few counts support this clone. In nucleotides, the CDR3 is TGTGCCAGCAGCCAAGGGACTAGCGGGGGATTTTACAATGAGCAGTTCTTC. The encoded protein is CASSQGTSGGFYNEQFF. The V call is TRBV11-2, the J call TRBJ2-1; 14 bases align to TRBD2. With V trimmed by 5 bases and J by 4 bases, 7 bases remained unmatched. Germline V gene sequence: CDR1 SGHAT, CDR2 FQNNGV. The CDR3 length is 17 residues.

This chain links TRBV7-2 with TRBJ1-5, with no clear D. There are 15 residues in the CDR3. V lost 1 base and J 4 bases, leaving 11 bases between the germline ends. CDR1 is SGHTA and CDR2 is FQGNSA in the germline V gene. DNA of the CDR3: TGTGCCAGCAGCTTAGTGGGAAGTGGTAATCAGCCCCAGCATTTT. This codes for CASSLVGSGNQPQHF.

This chain uses TRBV6-1 with TRBJ1-1; D is unresolved. V lost 1 base, J lost 4 bases, and 13 bases lay in between. The germline CDR1 and CDR2 sequences are MNHNS and SASEGT. CDR3 length: 15 residues. CDR3 region: CASSEEGSGSTEAFF. The CDR3 nucleotides are TGTGCCAGCAGTGAAGAAGGCTCCGGCAGCACTGAAGCTTTCTTT.

The count of this clone is one. This chain uses TRBV9 with TRBJ2-7; 7 bases match TRBD1. The CDR3 runs to 13 residues. V shed 3 bases and J 1 base; nucleotides not matched to a gene: 1. The germline V gene encodes CDR1 SGDLS and CDR2 YYNGEE. CDR3 region: CASSGQGSYEQYF. In DNA form, the CDR3 reads TGTGCCAGCAGCGGACAGGGATCCTACGAGCAGTACTTC.

This clone was recorded only once. This chain joins TRBV29-1 and TRBJ2-2; 9 nucleotides line up with TRBD1. The CDR3 runs 13 residues. CDR1 is SQVTM and CDR2 is ANQGSEA in the germline V gene. J was trimmed by 5 bases and V by 8 bases; bases with no gene match: 6. CDR3 residues: CSNQTGGTGELFF. In nucleotides, the CDR3 is TGCAGCAATCAGACAGGGGGTACCGGGGAGCTGTTTTTT.

This chain connects TRBV5-6 to TRBJ1-4; D is unresolved. The CDR3 consists of 13 residues. The V and J ends lost 1 base and 8 bases respectively, with 9 bases between them. CDR1 is SGHDT, CDR2 YYEEEE, per germline. CDR3 nucleotide sequence: TGTGCCAGCAGCTTGTCTCTGGCAGAAAAACTGTTTTTT. Its protein is CASSLSLAEKLFF.

CDR3 DNA sequence: TGTGCCAGCACTCCTGGGTGGGCAACCGAAGCTTTCTTT. It translates to CASTPGWATEAFF. V is TRBV6-1 and J is TRBJ1-1; D ambiguous. CDR3 size: 13 residues. From germline, CDR1 is MNHNS and CDR2 SASEGT. V was pared by 7 bases and J by 8 bases, with 17 bases between.

The rearrangement links TRBV6-2 or TRBV6-3 to TRBJ1-4; D gene uncertain. With 6 bases removed from V and 8 bases from J, the gap between germline ends came to 22 bases. The CDR3 sequence is 16 residues long. Per the germline V gene, CDR1 is MNHEY and CDR2 is SVGEGT. CDR3 coding DNA: TGTGCCAGCAGCCCGGGCGGTCGGTATCGAGAAGAAAAACTGTTTTTT. This sequence encodes CASSPGGRYREEKLFF.

The V and J genes are TRBV21-1 and TRBJ2-5. TRBV21-1 is marked as a pseudogene. This CDR3 spans 14 amino acids. CDR3 sequence: CASSKNPEQETQYF. The CDR3 region has the DNA TGTGCCAGCAGCAAAAACCCAGAGCAAGAGACCCAGTACTTC.

The chain has TRBV5-1 and TRBJ2-2, with TRBD1 identical over 7 bases. Germline V gene data show CDR1 as SGHRS and CDR2 as YFSETQ. After removal of 6 bases from V and 3 bases from J, the junction contained 2 bases not matched to a gene. The CDR3 extends over 13 amino acids. The CDR3 DNA is TGCGCCAGCACGACAGGGTACACCGGGGAGCTGTTTTTT. Its translation is CASTTGYTGELFF.

The rearrangement joins TRBV5-5 to TRBJ1-5, with D possibly being TRBD1 (5 bases). Trimming removed 0 bases from V and 6 bases from J, with 10 bases in between. The germline gives CDR1 SGHKS, CDR2 YYEKEE (reference sequence). The length of the CDR3 is 14 residues. Written as DNA, the CDR3 is TGTGCCAGCAGCTTGGTGCAGGGTCTTCAGCCCCAGCATTTT. This encodes CASSLVQGLQPQHF.

The chain couples TRBV10-1 to TRBJ2-3, with TRBD2 matching 10 bases. CDR3 length: 15 residues. Germline V gives CDR1 WNHNN, CDR2 SYGVQD (reference sequence). The trim removed 4 bases at V and 4 bases at J, leaving 5 bases unmatched. The CDR3 DNA is TGCGCCAGCAGTGTCAGCGGGGGGGCAGCAGATACGCAGTATTTT. Translated: CASSVSGGAADTQYF.

The chain employs TRBV18 and TRBJ1-1, with D possibly matching TRBD1 (5 bases). V was pared by 1 base and J by 1 base, with 13 bases between. CDR1 KGHSH and CDR2 LQKENI come from the germline V gene. The CDR3 consists of 16 residues. CDR3 DNA: TGTGCCAGCTCACCACGAGGGGTACAGAGGAACACTGAAGCTTTCTTT. Amino acids: CASSPRGVQRNTEAFF.

The CDR3 DNA sequence: TGTGCCAGCAGGTTTAGCGGGGGGTCTCTAAGCACAGATACGCAGTATTTT. It is translated as CASRFSGGSLSTDTQYF. V and J are TRBV2 and TRBJ2-3; 10 bases align to TRBD2. CDR3 length equals 17 residues. Germline V gene lookup returns CDR1 SNHLY and CDR2 FYNNEI. The junction had 9 bases not matched to a gene; V was cut back by 6 bases and J by 0 bases.